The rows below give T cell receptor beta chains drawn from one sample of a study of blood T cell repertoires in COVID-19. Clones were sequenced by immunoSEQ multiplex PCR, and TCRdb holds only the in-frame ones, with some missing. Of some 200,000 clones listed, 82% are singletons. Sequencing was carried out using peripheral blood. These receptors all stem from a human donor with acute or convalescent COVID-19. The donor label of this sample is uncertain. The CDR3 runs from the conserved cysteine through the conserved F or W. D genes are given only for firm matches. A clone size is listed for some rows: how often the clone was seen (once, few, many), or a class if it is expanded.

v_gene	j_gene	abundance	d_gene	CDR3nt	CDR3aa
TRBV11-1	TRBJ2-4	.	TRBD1	TGTGCCAGCAGCTTATCAGGGACAGGGGTTAAAAACATTCAGTACTTC	CASSLSGTGVKNIQYF
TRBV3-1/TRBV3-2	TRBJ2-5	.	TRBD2	TGTGCCAGCAGCCAGAGCCGGGGACTAAGGTCGAGATATTTATTCCAAGAGACCCAGTACTTC	CASSQSRGLRSRYLFQETQYF
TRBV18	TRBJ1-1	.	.	TGTGCCAGCTCACCGCAGGGGACCCTGAACACTGAAGCTTTCTTT	CASSPQGTLNTEAFF
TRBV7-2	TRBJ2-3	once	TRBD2	TGTGCCAGCAGGCTACTATCGACGACTAGCGGGTCCCGCACAGATACGCAGTATTTT	CASRLLSTTSGSRTDTQYF
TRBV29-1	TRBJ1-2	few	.	TGCAGCGCAAGGGAGGGCTATGGCTACACCTTC	CSAREGYGYTF
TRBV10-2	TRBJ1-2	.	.	TGCGCCAGCAGTGAGCCAAGCGGGGGTAACTATGGCTACACCTTC	CASSEPSGGNYGYTF
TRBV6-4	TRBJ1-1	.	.	TGTGCCAGCAAATTGGAGGCCATGAGCACTGAAGCTTTCTTT	CASKLEAMSTEAFF
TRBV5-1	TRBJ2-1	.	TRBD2	TGCGCCAGCAGCCGGGACGGACTAGCGGGAGGTGAGCAGTTCTTC	CASSRDGLAGGEQFF
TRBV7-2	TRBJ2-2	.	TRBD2	TGTGCCAGCAGCTTAGGGGGGAGGGCCTTAGGGAACACCGGGGAGCTGTTTTTT	CASSLGGRALGNTGELFF
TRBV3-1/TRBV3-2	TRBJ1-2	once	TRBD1	TGTGCCAGCGGACTACAGGGGGCCTATGGCTACACCTTC	CASGLQGAYGYTF
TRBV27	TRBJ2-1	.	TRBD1	TGTGCCAGCAGGAGGACAGGGGAAGGCAATGAGCAGTTCTTC	CASRRTGEGNEQFF
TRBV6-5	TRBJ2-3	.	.	TGTGCCAGCAGTTACTCGGACAGATCGAGGGATACGCAGTATTTT	CASSYSDRSRDTQYF
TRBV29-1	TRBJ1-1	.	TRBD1	TGCAGCGTCGCCGGGACAGGTTACACTGAAGCTTTCTTT	CSVAGTGYTEAFF
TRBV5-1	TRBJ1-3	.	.	TGCGCCAGCAGCTTGGTTGGGGGAGGAGGCTCTGGAAACACCATATATTTT	CASSLVGGGGSGNTIYF
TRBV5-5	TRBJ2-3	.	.	TGTGCCAGCAGCTCGGAGGGCACAGATACGCAGTATTTT	CASSSEGTDTQYF
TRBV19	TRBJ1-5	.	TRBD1	TGTGCCAGTAGCAAAGAAGGGGGCGGGAATCAGCCCCAGCATTTT	CASSKEGGGNQPQHF
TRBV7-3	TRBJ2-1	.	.	TGTGCCAGCAGCCCCCCGGGCGCGGGGCGAACCTACAATGAGCAGTTCTTC	CASSPPGAGRTYNEQFF
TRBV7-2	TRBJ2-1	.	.	TGTGCCAGCAGCTTAAGACTAGGAGGGCCTGAGCAGTTCTTC	CASSLRLGGPEQFF
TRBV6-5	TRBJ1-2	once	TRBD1	TGTGCCAGCAGTTACTCGGTACAGGGGGCGAACTATGGCTACACCTTC	CASSYSVQGANYGYTF
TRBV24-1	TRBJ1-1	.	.	TGTGCCACCAGGACGGGGGGGAACACTGAAGCTTTCTTT	CATRTGGNTEAFF
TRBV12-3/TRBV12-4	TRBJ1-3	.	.	TGTGCCAGCAGCCTGGTGGGCGGAAACACCATATATTTT	CASSLVGGNTIYF
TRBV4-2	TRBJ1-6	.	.	TGTGCCAGCAGCCAAGATACAGAGTATTCACCCCTCCACTTT	CASSQDTEYSPLHF
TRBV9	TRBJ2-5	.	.	TGTGCCAGCAGCGTAGGAGTGGGGGGAGGTGGTGAGACCCAGTACTTC	CASSVGVGGGGETQYF
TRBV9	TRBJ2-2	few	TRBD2	TGTGCCAGCCTGGGACTAGCGGCAATGAACACCGGGGAGCTGTTTTTT	CASLGLAAMNTGELFF
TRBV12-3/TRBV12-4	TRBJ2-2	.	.	TGTGCCAGCAGTTTTCTCACAGGGGAGCTGTTTTTT	CASSFLTGELFF
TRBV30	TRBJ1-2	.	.	TGTGCCTGGGGGGGAGGGGGTCGTAATTATGGCTACACCTTC	CAWGGGGRNYGYTF
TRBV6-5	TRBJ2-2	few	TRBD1	TGTGCCAGCAGCACCGGGACAGAGACCGGGGAGCTGTTTTTT	CASSTGTETGELFF
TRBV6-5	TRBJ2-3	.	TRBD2	TGTGCCAGCAGGAAAGGAGCGGGAGGTACAGATACGCAGTATTTT	CASRKGAGGTDTQYF
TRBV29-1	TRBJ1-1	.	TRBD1	TGCAGCGTATCCCAGGGGGACACTGAAGCTTTCTTT	CSVSQGDTEAFF
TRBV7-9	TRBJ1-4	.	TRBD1	TGTGCCAGCAGCGGGACAGTGCCTAAACTGTTTTTT	CASSGTVPKLFF
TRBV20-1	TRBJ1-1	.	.	TGCAGTGCAAGACAGGTTTCGGCTTTCTTT	CSARQVSAFF
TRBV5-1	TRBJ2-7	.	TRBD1	TGCGCCAGCAGCTTAGGGACAGGCGCCTTTAGGGTGCAGTACTTC	CASSLGTGAFRVQYF
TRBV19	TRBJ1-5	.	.	TGTGCCAGTAGTATTCCGGGTTTCGGCAATCAGCCCCAGCATTTT	CASSIPGFGNQPQHF
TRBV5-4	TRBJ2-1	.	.	TGTGCCAGCAGCTCGAGAACGTACAATGAGCAGTTCTTC	CASSSRTYNEQFF
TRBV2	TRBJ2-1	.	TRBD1	TGTGCCAGCAGTGAAAGGAAGGGGGCCCCGTACAATGAGCAGTTCTTC	CASSERKGAPYNEQFF
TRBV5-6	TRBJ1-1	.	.	TGTGCCAGCAGCTTTTCACCGGGACTCCTGAACACTGAAGCTTTCTTT	CASSFSPGLLNTEAFF
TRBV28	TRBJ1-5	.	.	TGTGCCAGCAGTTCGGGGGCGGGGGTTGGTGTTCAGCCCCAGCATTTT	CASSSGAGVGVQPQHF
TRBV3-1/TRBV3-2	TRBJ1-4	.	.	TGTGCCAGCAGCTTCACTTCAGGGTTAGGGGAAAAACTGTTTTTT	CASSFTSGLGEKLFF
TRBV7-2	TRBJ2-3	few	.	TGTGCCAGCAGGACGGGAGAAGCAGATACGCAGTATTTT	CASRTGEADTQYF
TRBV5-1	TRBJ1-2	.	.	TGCGCCAGCAGCTCCACAGGGAGCGGCTACACCTTC	CASSSTGSGYTF
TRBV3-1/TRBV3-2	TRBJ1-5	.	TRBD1	TGTGCCAGCAGCCAAGGGGGGGGACAGGGACATCAGCCCCAGCATTTT	CASSQGGGQGHQPQHF
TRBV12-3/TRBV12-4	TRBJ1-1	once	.	TGTGCCAGCAGTCTAAGGGGCACTGAAGCTTTCTTT	CASSLRGTEAFF
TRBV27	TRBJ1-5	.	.	TGTGCCAGCAGTTTATCGGCAGTCGGCAATCAGCCCCAGCATTTT	CASSLSAVGNQPQHF
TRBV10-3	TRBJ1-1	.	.	TGTGCCATCAGTGTTTCCGGACAGCCCGAAGCTTTCTTT	CAISVSGQPEAFF
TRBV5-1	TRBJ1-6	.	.	TGCGCCAGCAGCTTGGAGGGGCGGTCACCCCTCCACTTT	CASSLEGRSPLHF
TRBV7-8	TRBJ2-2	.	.	TGTGCCAGCAGTCATTCACAATTGAACACCGGGGAGCTGTTTTTT	CASSHSQLNTGELFF
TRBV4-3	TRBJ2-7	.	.	TGCGCCAGCAGCCAAGATGCCGAGTGGTCCTACGAGCAGTACTTC	CASSQDAEWSYEQYF
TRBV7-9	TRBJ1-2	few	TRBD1	TGTGCCAGCAGCGTCTCCGGGACAGGGTTTGTCTATGGCTACACCTTC	CASSVSGTGFVYGYTF
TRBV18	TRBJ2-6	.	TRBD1	TGTGCCAGCTCACTGACAGGGGTGACGACCTCTGGGGCCAACGTCCTGACTTTC	CASSLTGVTTSGANVLTF
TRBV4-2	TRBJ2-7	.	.	TGTGCCAGCAGCCAAGCCGCCTCCCAGGACTACGAGCAGTACTTC	CASSQAASQDYEQYF
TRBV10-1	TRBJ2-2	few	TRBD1	TGCGCCAGCAGTGAAGGGGGCCCGACCGGGGAGCTGTTTTTT	CASSEGGPTGELFF
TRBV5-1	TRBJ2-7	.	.	TGCGCCAGCAGTACAGGAGGGGGCGAGAACGAGCAGTACTTC	CASSTGGGENEQYF
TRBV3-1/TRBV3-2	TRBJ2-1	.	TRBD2	TGTGCCAGCAGCCACCGGACTAGCGGGAGTTCCAATGAGCAGTTCTTC	CASSHRTSGSSNEQFF
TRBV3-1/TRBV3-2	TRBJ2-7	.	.	TGTGCCAGCAGCCTAGGCGGTAGCGGCTACGAGCAGTACTTC	CASSLGGSGYEQYF
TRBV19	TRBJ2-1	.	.	TGTGCCAGTAGTATAAGCGGGACACTAGGATCGAATGAGCAGTTCTTC	CASSISGTLGSNEQFF
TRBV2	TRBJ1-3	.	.	TGTGCCAGCAGTGAAGAGGGGCTCTCTGGAAACACCATATATTTT	CASSEEGLSGNTIYF
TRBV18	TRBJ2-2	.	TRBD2	TGTGCCAGCTCCATGGACGTGGGGACTAGCGGGAGCACCGGGGAGCTGTTTTTT	CASSMDVGTSGSTGELFF
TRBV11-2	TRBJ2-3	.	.	TGTGCCAGCAGCTTGGAACAGGGCCGACCGGAGGAAAATACGCAGTATTTT	CASSLEQGRPEENTQYF
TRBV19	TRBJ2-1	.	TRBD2	TGTGCCAGTAGTACCTCCCGGAGGGCGGGGAGGGATGAGCAGTTCTTC	CASSTSRRAGRDEQFF